Reported below is one TCR beta chain. This specimen belongs to a study of PD-L1 blockade in urothelial cancer. Across the whole study: Blood was evaluated 3 weeks (second dose) and 6 weeks after therapy began.

The V segment lost 5 bases and the J segment 2 bases; nucleotides outside the gene matches: 11. The CDR3 is 16 amino acids. CDR1 is MGHRA, CDR2 YSYEKL, per germline. Spike-ins of synthetic TCR analog templates went into each PCR. Using immunoSEQ multiplex PCR, the repertoire was profiled, and TCRdb retains in-frame clones only, with some absent. This table has 40,000 or so clones, approximately 90% appearing once. Sample time point: pretreatment peripheral blood. Sample: PBMCs, taken around atezolizumab (anti-PD-L1) treatment. The receptor's source is a woman in her sixties or seventies with urothelial cancer. This chain connects TRBV4-1 to TRBJ2-5; 7 bases map to TRBD2. The CDR3 loop is CASSTSSGPGQETQYF. The CDR3, as DNA: TGCGCCAGCAGCACCTCTAGCGGACCGGGTCAAGAGACCCAGTACTTC.